This T cell receptor (beta chain) was obtained from a study of T cells in Graves' hyperthyroidism and ophthalmopathy. Looking at the study overall: Prior to any treatment, at the point of initial diagnosis, peripheral blood was collected.

Only a few counts were recorded for this clonotype. The CDR3 is made up of 13 amino acids. V was shortened by 2 bases and J by 8 bases, with 8 bases between the two germline ends. CDR1 and CDR2 (germline): SGHDT, YYEEEE. There were TCR beta CDR3 regions amplified from RNA transcripts. With the HTBI primer set, the TCR CDR3 went through a first round of RT-PCR. TCRdb reprocessed the multiplex PCR reads with MiXCR, giving one entry per CDR3 protein. The profile covers hundreds of thousands of distinct CDR3 sequences, with roughly 16% appearing a single time and less than 4.5% taken by the ten largest. The sequencing sample was made of blood. The chain has TRBV5-6 and TRBJ1-6; D unresolved. The origin of this receptor is a woman aged 25 to 39 with Graves' hyperthyroidism. CDR3 coding DNA: TGTGCCAGCAGCTTCACAGTGGATTCACCCCTCCACTTT. Translation: CASSFTVDSPLHF. Looking up the rest from reference TRBV5-6 and TRBJ1-6 gives the full variable domain: DAGVTQSPTHLIKTRGQQVTLRCSPKSGHDTVSWYQQALGQGPQFIFQYYEEEERQRGNFPDRFSGHQFPNYSSELNVNALLLGDSALYLCASSFTVDSPLHFGNGTRLTVT.